This T cell receptor (beta chain) was captured in a study of T-cell reconstitution after alpha-beta-depleted transplantation in children. From germline, CDR1 is LGHDT and CDR2 YNNKEL (reference sequence). Trimming left V 2 bases short and J 0 bases short, with 13 bases between. The CDR3 totals 16 residues. This clonotype showed up many times. A TCRbeta library incorporating unique molecular identifiers was prepared. TCRdb re-analysed the PCR reads in MiXCR, keeping a single row per CDR3 protein. The sample holds fewer than 130,000 distinct CDR3 sequences, 10% seen once. The genes are TRBV3-1 and TRBJ1-2; no clear D gene. The sample here was PBMCs from the stem cell graft donor, taken from the stem cell graft. The sequence derives from a human donor who donated a stem cell graft to a child with acute lymphoblastic leukemia. The CDR3 region has the DNA TGTGCCAGCAGCCAATCACTTGTAGGGTCTAACTATGGCTACACCTTC. It is translated as CASSQSLVGSNYGYTF.